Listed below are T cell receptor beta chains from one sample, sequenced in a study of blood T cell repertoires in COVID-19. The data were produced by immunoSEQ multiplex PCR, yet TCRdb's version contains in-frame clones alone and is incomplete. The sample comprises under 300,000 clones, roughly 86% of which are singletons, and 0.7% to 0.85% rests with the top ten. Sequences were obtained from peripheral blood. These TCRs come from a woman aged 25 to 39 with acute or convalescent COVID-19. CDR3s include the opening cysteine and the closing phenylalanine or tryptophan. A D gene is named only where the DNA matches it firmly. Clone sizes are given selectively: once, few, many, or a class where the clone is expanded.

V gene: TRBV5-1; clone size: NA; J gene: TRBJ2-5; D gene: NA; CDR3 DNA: TGCGCCAGCAGCGGGGCAGGGTGGGAGACCCAGTACTTC; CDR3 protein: CASSGAGWETQYF
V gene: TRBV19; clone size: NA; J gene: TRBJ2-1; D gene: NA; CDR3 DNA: TGTGCCAGTAGTATAGGACTCTCCAATGAGCAGTTCTTC; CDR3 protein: CASSIGLSNEQFF
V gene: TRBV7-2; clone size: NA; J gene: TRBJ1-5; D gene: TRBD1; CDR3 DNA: TGTGCCAGCAGCTCCGGGACAGGGGGGACTAGCAATCAGCCCCAGCATTTT; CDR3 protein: CASSSGTGGTSNQPQHF
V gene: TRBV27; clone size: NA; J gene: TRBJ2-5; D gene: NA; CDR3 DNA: TGTGCCAGCAGTTTATACGGTCAAGAGACCCAGTACTTC; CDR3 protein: CASSLYGQETQYF
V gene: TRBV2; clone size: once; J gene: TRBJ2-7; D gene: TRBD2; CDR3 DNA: TGTGCCAGCAGTGAATGGGAGTACGGGGGGTACGAGCAGTACTTC; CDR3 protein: CASSEWEYGGYEQYF
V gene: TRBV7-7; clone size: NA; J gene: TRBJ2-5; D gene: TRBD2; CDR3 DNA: TGTGCCAGCAGCGGACTAGCGGGATCGCAAGAGACCCAGTACTTC; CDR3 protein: CASSGLAGSQETQYF
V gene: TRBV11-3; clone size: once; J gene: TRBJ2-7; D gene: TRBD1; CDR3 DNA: TGTGCCAGCAGCTTAGGAGGGACAGGGGTCCACTTC; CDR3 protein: CASSLGGTGVHF
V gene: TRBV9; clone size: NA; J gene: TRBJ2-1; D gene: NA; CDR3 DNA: TGTGCCAGCAGCGTACTAGCTAAGTCCTACAATGAGCAGTTCTTC; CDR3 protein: CASSVLAKSYNEQFF
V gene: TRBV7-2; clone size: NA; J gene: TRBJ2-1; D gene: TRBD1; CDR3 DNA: TGTGCCAGCAGCCGCAGCGCAGGGGGATGGTACAATGAGCAGTTCTTC; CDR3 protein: CASSRSAGGWYNEQFF
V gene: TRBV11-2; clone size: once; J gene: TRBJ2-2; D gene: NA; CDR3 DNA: TGTGCCAGCAGACGCGAGAGGCCCGGGAGCGCGAACACCGGGGAGCTGTTTTTT; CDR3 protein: CASRRERPGSANTGELFF
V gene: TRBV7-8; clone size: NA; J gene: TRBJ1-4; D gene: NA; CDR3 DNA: TGTGCCAGCAGCTTACTCGCGACAGGAAAAAATGAAAAACTGTTTTTT; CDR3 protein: CASSLLATGKNEKLFF
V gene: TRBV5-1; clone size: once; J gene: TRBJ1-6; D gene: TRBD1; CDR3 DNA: TGCGCCAGCAGCTGGACAGGGGCGGATTCACCCCTCCACTTT; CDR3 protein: CASSWTGADSPLHF
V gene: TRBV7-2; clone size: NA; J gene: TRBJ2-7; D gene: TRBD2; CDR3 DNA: TGTGCCAGCAGCTTAGATCTAGCGGATTACGAGCAGTACTTC; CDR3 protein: CASSLDLADYEQYF
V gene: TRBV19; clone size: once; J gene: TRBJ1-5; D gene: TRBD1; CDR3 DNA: TGTGCCAGTAGTGACAGGGCTATGGGCAATCAGCCCCAGCATTTT; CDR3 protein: CASSDRAMGNQPQHF
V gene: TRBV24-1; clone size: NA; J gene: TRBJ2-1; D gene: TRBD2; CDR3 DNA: TGTGCCACCAGTGATTTAGCCGGGACTAGCTTAGGAGAGCAGTTCTTC; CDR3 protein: CATSDLAGTSLGEQFF
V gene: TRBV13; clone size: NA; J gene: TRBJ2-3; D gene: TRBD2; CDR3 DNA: TGTGCCAGCAGCGCCCAAATATCTAGCGGGAGTAACCTTAGCACAGATACGCAGTATTTT; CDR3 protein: CASSAQISSGSNLSTDTQYF
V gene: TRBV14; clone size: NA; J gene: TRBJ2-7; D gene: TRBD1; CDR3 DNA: TGTGCCAGCAGCCAGAGACAGGGGGTCGAGCAGTACTTC; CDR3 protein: CASSQRQGVEQYF
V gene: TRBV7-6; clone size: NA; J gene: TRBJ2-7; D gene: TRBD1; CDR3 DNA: TGTGCCAGCAGCACGGGACAGTACGAGCAGTACTTC; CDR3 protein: CASSTGQYEQYF
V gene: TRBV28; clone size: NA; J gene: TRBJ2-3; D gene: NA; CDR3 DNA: TGTGCCAGCAGTTTTCCAGAAACAGATACGCAGTATTTT; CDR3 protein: CASSFPETDTQYF
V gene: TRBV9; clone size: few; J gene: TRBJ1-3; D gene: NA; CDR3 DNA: TGTGCCAGCAGCGTAGTAGGAGACTCTGGAAACACCATATATTTT; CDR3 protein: CASSVVGDSGNTIYF
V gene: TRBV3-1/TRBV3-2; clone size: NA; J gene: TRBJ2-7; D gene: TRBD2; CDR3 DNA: TGTGCCAGCGCGCGGGAGGGCCGGACCTACGAGCAGTACTTC; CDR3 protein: CASAREGRTYEQYF
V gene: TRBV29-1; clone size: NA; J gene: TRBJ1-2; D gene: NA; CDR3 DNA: TGCAGCGTTGAAGTGGCCAGAAAATTAAGAAAGGTTTTTGGCGGATATGGCTACACCTTC; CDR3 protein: CSVEVARKLRKVFGGYGYTF
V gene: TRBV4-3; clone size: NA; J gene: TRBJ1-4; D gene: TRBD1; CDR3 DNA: TGCGCCAGCAGCCAGGCCGGTCATGGGACAGGGAAAGAAAAACTGTTTTTT; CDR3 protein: CASSQAGHGTGKEKLFF
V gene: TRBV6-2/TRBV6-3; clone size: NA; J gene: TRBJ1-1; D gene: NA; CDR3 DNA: TGTGCCAGCAGTTACGTTCAGGGATGGTACTTGAACACTGAAGCTTTCTTT; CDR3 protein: CASSYVQGWYLNTEAFF
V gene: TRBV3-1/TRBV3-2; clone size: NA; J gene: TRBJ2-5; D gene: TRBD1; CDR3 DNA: TGTGCCAGCACCCTAGGGGGACAGAGTCCTCGGACCCAGTACTTC; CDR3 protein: CASTLGGQSPRTQYF
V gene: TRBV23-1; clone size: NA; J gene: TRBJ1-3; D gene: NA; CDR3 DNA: TGCGCCAGCAGTCAATTATGGCCACAGCAAACTGGAAACACCATATATTTT; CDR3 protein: CASSQLWPQQTGNTIYF
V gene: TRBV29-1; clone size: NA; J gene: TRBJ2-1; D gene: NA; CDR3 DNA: TGCAGCGCCGCAATCGGGGGGCCCACTGAGCAGTTCTTC; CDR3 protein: CSAAIGGPTEQFF
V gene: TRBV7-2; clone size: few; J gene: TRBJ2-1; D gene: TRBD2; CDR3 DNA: TGTGCCAGCAGCTTAGCGCTCGGGGGGGCTTACATCGAGCAGTTCTTC; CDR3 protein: CASSLALGGAYIEQFF
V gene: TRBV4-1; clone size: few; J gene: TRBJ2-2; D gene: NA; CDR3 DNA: TGCGCCAGCAGCCATTCAGGGTTCTCCGGGGAGCTGTTTTTT; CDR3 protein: CASSHSGFSGELFF
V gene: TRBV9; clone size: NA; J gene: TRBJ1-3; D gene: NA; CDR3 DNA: TGTGCCAGCAGGGGGGGAGCTGGAAACACCATATATTTT; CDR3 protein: CASRGGAGNTIYF
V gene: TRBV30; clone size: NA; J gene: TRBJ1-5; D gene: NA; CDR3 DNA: TGTGCCTGGAGTGTTGAACTAGCGGGTCAGCCCCAGCATTTT; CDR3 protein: CAWSVELAGQPQHF
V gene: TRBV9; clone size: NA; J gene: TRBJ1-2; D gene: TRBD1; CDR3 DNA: TGTGCCAGCAGCGTATTTGACAGGGGGCAGGATGGCTACACCTTC; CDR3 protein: CASSVFDRGQDGYTF